These T cell receptor beta chains were read from a single sample in a study of T-cell reconstitution after alpha-beta-depleted transplantation in children. TCRdb processed the PCR reads anew with MiXCR; each CDR3 protein has one entry. The sample holds fewer than 550,000 distinct CDR3 sequences, over 10% seen once. The sequencing here drew on PBMCs, mostly from graft donor cells, taken 180 days after TCRalphabeta/CD19-depleted stem cell transplant. These receptor sequences come from a female patient aged 2-9 years who had a stem cell transplant for aplastic anemia, so the T cells may come from the graft donor. CDR3s include the opening cysteine and the closing phenylalanine or tryptophan. A D gene is named only where the DNA matches it firmly. Size values are once, few and many counts, or a class for expanded clones, and some rows have none.

TRBV12-3/TRBV12-4	TRBD2	TRBJ2-7	few	16	CASSLGSWTSGNKQYF	TGTGCCAGCAGTTTAGGGTCTTGGACTAGCGGGAACAAGCAGTACTTC
TRBV7-9	TRBD2	TRBJ2-5	-	16	CASSPHGTSGRETQYF	TGTGCCAGCAGCCCCCACGGGACTAGCGGGAGAGAGACCCAGTACTTC
TRBV26	-	TRBJ2-2	-	13	CASRRRITGELFF	TGTGCCAGCAGGCGGCGGATCACCGGGGAGCTGTTTTTT
TRBV11-2	-	TRBJ1-2	few	14	CASSLVSQFYGYTF	TGTGCCAGCAGCTTAGTGAGCCAGTTCTATGGCTACACCTTC
TRBV7-9	-	TRBJ1-1	few	13	CASSDRGATEAFF	TGTGCCAGCAGCGATCGGGGGGCGACTGAAGCTTTCTTT
TRBV12-3/TRBV12-4	TRBD2	TRBJ2-1	-	15	CASSYLAGVYNEQFF	TGTGCCAGCAGTTACCTAGCGGGAGTCTACAATGAGCAGTTCTTC
TRBV5-4	-	TRBJ1-6	many	15	CASRPQGSGYSPLHF	TGTGCCAGCAGACCACAGGGAAGTGGTTATTCACCCCTCCACTTT
TRBV7-2	TRBD1	TRBJ1-4	few	16	CASSLLPGQGSEKLFF	TGTGCCAGCAGCTTACTCCCCGGACAGGGTTCTGAAAAACTGTTTTTT
TRBV5-1	-	TRBJ2-3	many	14	CASSFRFHTDTQYF	TGCGCCAGCAGCTTCCGGTTCCACACAGATACGCAGTATTTT
TRBV7-2	-	TRBJ2-7	few	12	CAGGAGAYEQYF	TGTGCCGGCGGGGCCGGGGCCTACGAGCAGTACTTC
TRBV5-1	TRBD1	TRBJ1-1	-	13	CASSRTGVTEAFF	TGCGCCAGCAGCAGGACAGGGGTCACTGAAGCTTTCTTT
TRBV27	-	TRBJ1-6	few	14	CASSLRSYNSPLHF	TGTGCCAGCAGTTTAAGGTCCTATAATTCACCCCTCCACTTT